A single sample is the source of the 17 T cell receptor beta chains below, sequenced in a study of T cell responses to AZD1222 COVID-19 vaccine. Profiled with immunoSEQ multiplex PCR; TCRdb holds only in-frame clones, not every one. The data show roughly 97,000 clones, with 70% to 90% seen just once and roughly 3% held by the top ten. The sample was peripheral blood, taken on day 0 of AZD1222 vaccination. These receptors originate from an adult in good health.

The V gene is TRBV5-1, the J gene TRBJ2-7; D possibly corresponds to TRBD2 (6 bases). CDR3 length: 13 amino acids. Trimming shortened V by 3 bases and J by 1 base, and 8 bases separated the two germline ends. Germline assignment: CDR1 SGHRS and CDR2 YFSETQ. The CDR3 here is CASSWGGSYEQYF. The CDR3 DNA follows: TGCGCCAGCAGCTGGGGAGGATCCTACGAGCAGTACTTC.

As to this clone: Other DNA sequences in the sample encode the same CDR3. The V gene is TRBV6-5, the J gene TRBJ2-6, with a weak D call TRBD2 (6 bases). Per the germline V gene, CDR1 is MNHEY and CDR2 is SVGAGI. CDR3 length equals 16 residues. Trimming shortened V by 0 bases and J by 0 bases, and 6 bases separated the two germline ends. CDR3 sequence: CASSYSSGSGANVLTF. The CDR3 region has the DNA TGTGCCAGCAGTTACTCTAGCGGCTCTGGGGCCAACGTCCTGACTTTC.

DNA for the CDR3: TGTGCCAGCAGCTTACTCGAAGGAGACAGGGAGGTAGATGGCTACACCTTC. Protein product: CASSLLEGDREVDGYTF. V gene TRBV7-6 combines with J gene TRBJ1-2; 7 positions match TRBD1. This CDR3 comprises 17 residues. Germline assignment: CDR1 SGHVS and CDR2 FNYEAQ. V shed 2 bases and J 6 bases; nucleotides not matched to a gene: 15.

There are a few counts of this clone. Here the CDR3 reads CASSLDPTGLGHGYTF. The CDR3 coding sequence is TGTGCCAGCAGCTTGGACCCTACCGGCCTGGGCCATGGCTACACCTTC. The rearrangement joins TRBV5-6 to TRBJ1-2; D is unresolved. The CDR3 has 16 amino acids. The V end was cut by 0 bases, the J end by 6 bases, with 18 bases between. CDR1 is SGHDT, CDR2 YYEEEE, per germline.

The chain joins TRBV19 to TRBJ1-1; D possibly corresponds to TRBD1 (6 bases). V lost 5 bases and J lost 2, with 18 bases in between. CDR3 length: 16 amino acids. Germline CDR1 is LNHDA and CDR2 is SQIVND (reference sequence). The CDR3 DNA follows: TGTGCCAGTAGTGCGGGGGGCGACAGGCGTAACACTGAAGCTTTCTTT. Translated: CASSAGGDRRNTEAFF.

The CDR3 region has the DNA TGTGCCAGCAGCAAACTCACCACAGATACGCAGTATTTT. Protein product: CASSKLTTDTQYF. The rearrangement uses TRBV21-1 and TRBJ2-3. TRBV21-1 corresponds to a pseudogene. The CDR3 has 13 amino acids.

The chain combines TRBV5-4 with TRBJ2-2, with D possibly being TRBD1 (6 bases). Between the trimmed V and J ends, which lost 5 bases and 6 bases, there was a span of 14 bases. CDR1 and CDR2 (germline): SGHNT, YYREEE (reference sequence). This CDR3 spans 14 amino acids. The DNA for the CDR3 is TGTGCCAGCAGGCAGTCGGCAGGGGCCGGGGAGCTGTTTTTT. It is translated as CASRQSAGAGELFF.

The rearrangement uses TRBV11-2 and TRBJ1-4; D unclear. The V gene's germline CDR1 is SGHAT and CDR2 FQNNGV. The CDR3 has 15 residues. V was clipped by 4 bases and J by 0 bases, with 9 bases between them. This CDR3 is CASSSPWTTNEKLFF. DNA of the CDR3: TGTGCCAGCAGCTCCCCCTGGACAACTAATGAAAAACTGTTTTTT.

V and J are TRBV9 and TRBJ2-1; tentative D call: TRBD2 (6 bases). The CDR3 is 14 residues long. The V gene's germline CDR1 is SGDLS and CDR2 YYNGEE. Trimming left V 10 bases short and J 5 bases short, with 19 bases between. The CDR3 protein is CAANRDLFDNEQFF. The CDR3 coding sequence is TGTGCCGCTAATCGGGACTTATTTGACAATGAGCAGTTCTTC.

This rearrangement joins TRBV5-1 to TRBJ1-2; D unresolved. Germline assignment: CDR1 SGHRS and CDR2 YFSETQ. This CDR3 has 12 amino acids. Trimming took off 0 bases at V and 8 bases at J, with 8 bases between the two ends. DNA of the CDR3: TGCGCCAGCAGCTTGGCTGGGCAGGGCTACACCTTC. Translated: CASSLAGQGYTF.

V gene TRBV27 combines with J gene TRBJ1-1; D is unclear. CDR3 length equals 14 residues. CDR1 is MNHEY, CDR2 SMNVEV, per germline (reference sequence). V shed 8 bases and J shed 0 bases, with 13 bases lying between them. For the CDR3, the DNA is TGTGCCAGCCGTCCTTTGCTCATGAACACTGAAGCTTTCTTT. This translates into CASRPLLMNTEAFF.

This chain uses TRBV13 with TRBJ2-7; weak D call: TRBD1 (5 bases). The CDR3 is made up of 13 amino acids. Deletions cut 3 bases from V and 6 bases from J, with 12 bases between. CDR1 is PRHDT and CDR2 is FYEKMQ in the germline V gene (reference sequence). CDR3 protein: CASSLPGGAEQYF. CDR3 DNA: TGTGCCAGCAGCTTGCCCGGTGGGGCCGAGCAGTACTTC.

The chain recombines TRBV7-8 with TRBJ1-4; TRBD1 might be the D (5 bases). Germline values: CDR1 SGHVS, CDR2 FQNEAQ. The V and J ends lost 1 base and 5 bases respectively, with 5 bases between them. This CDR3 is built from 13 residues. The DNA for the CDR3 is TGTGCCAGCAGCTTAGGACAGAATGAAAAACTGTTTTTT. The encoded protein is CASSLGQNEKLFF.

V gene TRBV27 combines with J gene TRBJ2-7; perhaps TRBD1 as D (6 bases). With 4 bases removed from V and 7 bases from J, the gap between germline ends came to 23 bases. The CDR3 is 16 residues long. The germline V gene has CDR1 MNHEY and CDR2 SMNVEV (reference sequence). CDR3 coding DNA: TGTGCCAGCAGTTCAAACACAGGGACCCTATTCGGGGAGCAGTACTTC. This gives the protein CASSSNTGTLFGEQYF.

This clone appeared a single time. The chain has TRBV18 and TRBJ1-5; D is undetermined. The CDR3 covers 14 residues. V lost 1 base to trimming and J lost 8 bases, with 12 bases between them. The germline V gene encodes CDR1 KGHSH and CDR2 LQKENI. The CDR3 region is CASSPLIELKPQHF. CDR3 coding DNA: TGTGCCAGCTCACCACTCATAGAGCTCAAGCCCCAGCATTTT. The full variable domain, in which reference TRBV18 and TRBJ1-5 provide the parts outside the CDR3, is NAGVMQNPRHLVRRRGQEARLRCSPMKGHSHVYWYRQLPEEGLKFMVYLQKENIIDESGMPKERFSAEFPKEGPSILRIQQVVRGDSAAYFCASSPLIELKPQHFGDGTRLSIL.

The chain combines TRBV10-2 with TRBJ2-7; D gene uncertain. Germline CDR1 is WSHSY and CDR2 is SAAADI. V gave up 2 bases and J gave up 2 bases, with 10 bases separating them. This CDR3 has 14 amino acids. The CDR3 DNA follows: TGCGCCAGCAGTGAGATCATCAGACCCTACGAGCAGTACTTC. Translation: CASSEIIRPYEQYF.

V gene TRBV7-2 combines with J gene TRBJ1-5, with D possibly being TRBD1 (5 bases). Between the trimmed V and J ends, which lost 6 bases and 10 bases, there was a span of 13 bases. Germline values: CDR1 SGHTA, CDR2 FQGNSA. This CDR3 contains 12 residues. CDR3 DNA sequence: TGTGCCAGCAGACCCCCCGGGGGACCCCAGCATTTT. This sequence encodes CASRPPGGPQHF.